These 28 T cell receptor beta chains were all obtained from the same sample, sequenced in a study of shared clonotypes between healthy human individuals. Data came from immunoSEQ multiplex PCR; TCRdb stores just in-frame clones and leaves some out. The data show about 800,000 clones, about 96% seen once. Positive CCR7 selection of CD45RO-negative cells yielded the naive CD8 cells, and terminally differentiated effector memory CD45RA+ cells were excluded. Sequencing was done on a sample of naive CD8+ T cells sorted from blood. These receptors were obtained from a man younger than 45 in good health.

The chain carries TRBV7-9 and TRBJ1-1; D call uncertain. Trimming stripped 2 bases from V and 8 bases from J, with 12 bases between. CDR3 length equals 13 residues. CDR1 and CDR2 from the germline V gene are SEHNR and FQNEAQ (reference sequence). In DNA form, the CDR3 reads TGTGCCAGCAGCTTAAGTACAGCGACAGAAGCTTTCTTT. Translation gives CASSLSTATEAFF.

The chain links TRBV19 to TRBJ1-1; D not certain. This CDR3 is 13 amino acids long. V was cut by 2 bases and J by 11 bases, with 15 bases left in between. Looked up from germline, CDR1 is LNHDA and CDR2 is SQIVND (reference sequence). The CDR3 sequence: CASSIFSEGYAFF. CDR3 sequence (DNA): TGTGCCAGTAGTATATTTTCCGAGGGATACGCTTTCTTT.

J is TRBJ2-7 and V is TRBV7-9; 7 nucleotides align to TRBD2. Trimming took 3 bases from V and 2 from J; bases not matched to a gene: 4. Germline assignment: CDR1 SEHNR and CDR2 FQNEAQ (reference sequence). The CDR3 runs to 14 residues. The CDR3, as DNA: TGTGCCAGCAGCTTTGCGGGAGAAACCTACGAGCAGTACTTC. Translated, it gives CASSFAGETYEQYF.

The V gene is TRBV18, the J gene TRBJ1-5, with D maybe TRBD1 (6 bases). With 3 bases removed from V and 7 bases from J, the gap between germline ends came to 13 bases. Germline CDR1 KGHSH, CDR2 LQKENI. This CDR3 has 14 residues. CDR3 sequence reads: CASSPAGDNQPQHF. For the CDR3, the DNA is TGTGCCAGCTCACCGGCAGGGGATAACCAGCCCCAGCATTTT. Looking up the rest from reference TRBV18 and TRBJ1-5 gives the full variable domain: NAGVMQNPRHLVRRRGQEARLRCSPMKGHSHVYWYRQLPEEGLKFMVYLQKENIIDESGMPKERFSAEFPKEGPSILRIQQVVRGDSAAYFCASSPAGDNQPQHFGDGTRLSIL.

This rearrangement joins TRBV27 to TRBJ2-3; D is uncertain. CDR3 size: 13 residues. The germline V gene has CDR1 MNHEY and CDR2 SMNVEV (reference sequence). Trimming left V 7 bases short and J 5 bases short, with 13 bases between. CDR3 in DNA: TGTGCCAGCATGGTACTACGTGGAGATACGCAGTATTTT. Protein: CASMVLRGDTQYF.

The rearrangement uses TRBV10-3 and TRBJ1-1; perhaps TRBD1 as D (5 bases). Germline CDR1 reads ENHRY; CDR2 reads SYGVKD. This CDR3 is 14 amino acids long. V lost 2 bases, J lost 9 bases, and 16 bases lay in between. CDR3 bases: TGTGCCATCAGTGAGCCTGGGGCAATGGAGCAAGCTTTCTTT. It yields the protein CAISEPGAMEQAFF.

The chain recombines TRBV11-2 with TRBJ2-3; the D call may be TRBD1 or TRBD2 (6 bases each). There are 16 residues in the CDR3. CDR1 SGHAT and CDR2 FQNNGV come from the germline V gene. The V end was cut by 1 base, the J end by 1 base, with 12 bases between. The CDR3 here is CASSLGWGARTDTQYF. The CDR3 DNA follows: TGTGCCAGCAGCTTAGGGTGGGGGGCCCGCACAGATACGCAGTATTTT.

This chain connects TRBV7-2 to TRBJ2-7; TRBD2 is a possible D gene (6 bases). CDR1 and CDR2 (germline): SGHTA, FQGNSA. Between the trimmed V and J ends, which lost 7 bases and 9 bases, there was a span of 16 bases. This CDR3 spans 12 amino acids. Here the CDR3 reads CASTDGGSRQYF. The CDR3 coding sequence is TGTGCCAGCACCGATGGAGGGAGCCGGCAGTACTTC.

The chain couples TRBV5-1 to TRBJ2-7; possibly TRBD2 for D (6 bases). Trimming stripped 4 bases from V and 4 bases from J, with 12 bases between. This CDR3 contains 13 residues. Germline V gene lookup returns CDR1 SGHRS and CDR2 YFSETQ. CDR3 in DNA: TGCGCCAGCAGCCTGGGACTGAAATACGAGCAGTACTTC. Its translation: CASSLGLKYEQYF.

The CDR3 DNA is TGTGCCAGTGCCTTGGGGGGGCCGAACACTGAAGCTTTCTTT. Encoded protein: CASALGGPNTEAFF. V and J are TRBV19 and TRBJ1-1, with D tentatively TRBD1 (6 bases). The CDR3 has 14 residues. The V gene lost 8 bases and the J gene lost 1 base, with 14 bases spanning the gap. CDR1 and CDR2 (germline): LNHDA, SQIVND (reference sequence).

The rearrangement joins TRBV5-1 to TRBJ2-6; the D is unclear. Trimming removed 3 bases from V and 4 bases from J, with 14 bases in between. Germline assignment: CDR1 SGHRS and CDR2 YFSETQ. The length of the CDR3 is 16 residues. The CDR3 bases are TGCGCCAGCAGCTCGGACCAGATCACCGGGGCCAACGTCCTGACTTTC. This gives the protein CASSSDQITGANVLTF. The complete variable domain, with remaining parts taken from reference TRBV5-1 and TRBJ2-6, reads KAGVTQTPRYLIKTRGQQVTLSCSPISGHRSVSWYQQTPGQGLQFLFEYFSETQRNKGNFPGRFSGRQFSNSRSEMNVSTLELGDSALYLCASSSDQITGANVLTFGAGSRLTVL.

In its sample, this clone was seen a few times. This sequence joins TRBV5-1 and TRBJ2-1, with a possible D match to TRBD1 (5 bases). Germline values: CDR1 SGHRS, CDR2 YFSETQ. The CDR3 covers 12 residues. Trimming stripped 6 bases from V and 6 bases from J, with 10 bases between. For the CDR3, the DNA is TGCGCCAGCACAGGGTTTCTCAATGAGCAGTTCTTC. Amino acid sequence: CASTGFLNEQFF. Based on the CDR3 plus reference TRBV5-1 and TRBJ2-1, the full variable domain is KAGVTQTPRYLIKTRGQQVTLSCSPISGHRSVSWYQQTPGQGLQFLFEYFSETQRNKGNFPGRFSGRQFSNSRSEMNVSTLELGDSALYLCASTGFLNEQFFGPGTRLTVL.

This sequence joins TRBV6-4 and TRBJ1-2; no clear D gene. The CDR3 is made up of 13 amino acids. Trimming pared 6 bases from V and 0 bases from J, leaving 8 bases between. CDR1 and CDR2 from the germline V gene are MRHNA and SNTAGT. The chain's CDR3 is CASSRPANYGYTF. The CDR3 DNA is TGTGCCAGCAGCCGGCCAGCTAACTATGGCTACACCTTC.

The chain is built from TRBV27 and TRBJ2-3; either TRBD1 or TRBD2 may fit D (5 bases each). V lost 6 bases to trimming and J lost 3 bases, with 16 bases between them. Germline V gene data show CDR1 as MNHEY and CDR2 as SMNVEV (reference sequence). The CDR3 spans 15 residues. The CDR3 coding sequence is TGTGCCAGCAGACCGGTGGGGGAGTGGACAGATACGCAGTATTTT. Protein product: CASRPVGEWTDTQYF.

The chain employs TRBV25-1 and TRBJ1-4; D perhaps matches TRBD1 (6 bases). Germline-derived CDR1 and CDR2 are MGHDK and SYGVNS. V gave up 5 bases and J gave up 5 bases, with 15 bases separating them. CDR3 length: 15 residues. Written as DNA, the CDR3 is TGTGCCAGCAGTTTCATGACAGGAGTAAATGAAAAACTGTTTTTT. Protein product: CASSFMTGVNEKLFF.

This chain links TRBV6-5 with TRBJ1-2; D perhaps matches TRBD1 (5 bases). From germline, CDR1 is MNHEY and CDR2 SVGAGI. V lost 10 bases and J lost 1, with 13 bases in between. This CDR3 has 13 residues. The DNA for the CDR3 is TGTGCCACACAGGACGGTCTTAACTATGGCTACACCTTC. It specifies CATQDGLNYGYTF.

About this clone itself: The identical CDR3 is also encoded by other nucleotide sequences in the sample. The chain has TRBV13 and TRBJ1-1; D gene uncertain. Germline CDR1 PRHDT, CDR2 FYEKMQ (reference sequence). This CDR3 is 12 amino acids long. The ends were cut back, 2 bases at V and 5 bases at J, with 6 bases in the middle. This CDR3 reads CASSLSGTEAFF. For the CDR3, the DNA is TGTGCCAGCAGCTTAAGTGGTACTGAAGCTTTCTTT.

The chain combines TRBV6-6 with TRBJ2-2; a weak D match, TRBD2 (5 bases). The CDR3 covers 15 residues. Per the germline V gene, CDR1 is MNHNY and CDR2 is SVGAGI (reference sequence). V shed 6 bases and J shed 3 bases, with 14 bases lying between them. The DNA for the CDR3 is TGTGCCAGCAGAGTACGGGGAGCGGACACCGGGGAGCTGTTTTTT. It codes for CASRVRGADTGELFF.

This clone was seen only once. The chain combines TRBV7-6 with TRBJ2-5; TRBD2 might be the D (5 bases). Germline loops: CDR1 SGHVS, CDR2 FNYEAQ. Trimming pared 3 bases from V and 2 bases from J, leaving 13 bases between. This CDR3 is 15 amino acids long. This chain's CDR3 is CASSFGGSPQETQYF. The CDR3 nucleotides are TGTGCCAGCAGCTTCGGCGGGTCCCCACAAGAGACCCAGTACTTC.

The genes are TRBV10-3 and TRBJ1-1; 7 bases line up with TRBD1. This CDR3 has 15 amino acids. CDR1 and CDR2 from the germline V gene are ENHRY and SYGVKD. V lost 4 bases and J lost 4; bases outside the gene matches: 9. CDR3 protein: CAISVRQGGGTEAFF. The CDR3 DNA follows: TGTGCCATCAGTGTAAGACAGGGTGGGGGCACTGAAGCTTTCTTT.

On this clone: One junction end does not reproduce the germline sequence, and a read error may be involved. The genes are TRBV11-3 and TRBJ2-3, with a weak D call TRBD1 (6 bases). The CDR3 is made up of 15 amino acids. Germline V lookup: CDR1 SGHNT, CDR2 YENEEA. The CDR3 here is CASSSWGGGTDTQYF. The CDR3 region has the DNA TGTGCCAGCAGCTCATGGGGTGGGGGCACGGATACGCAGTATTTT.

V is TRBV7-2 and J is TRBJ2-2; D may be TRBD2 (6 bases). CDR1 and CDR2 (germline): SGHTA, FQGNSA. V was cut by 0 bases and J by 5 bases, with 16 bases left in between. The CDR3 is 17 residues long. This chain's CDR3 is CASSLAGRGRGTGELFF. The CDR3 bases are TGTGCCAGCAGCTTAGCAGGGCGGGGAAGGGGAACCGGGGAGCTGTTTTTT.

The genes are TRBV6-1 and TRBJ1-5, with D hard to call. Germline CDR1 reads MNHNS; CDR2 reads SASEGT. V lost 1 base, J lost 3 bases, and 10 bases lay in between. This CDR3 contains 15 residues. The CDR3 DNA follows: TGTGCCAGCAGTGAAGGGAGCTCGGCCAATCAGCCCCAGCATTTT. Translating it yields CASSEGSSANQPQHF.

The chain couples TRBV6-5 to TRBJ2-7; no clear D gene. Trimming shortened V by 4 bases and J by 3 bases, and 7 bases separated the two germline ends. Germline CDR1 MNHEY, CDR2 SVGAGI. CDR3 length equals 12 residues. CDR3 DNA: TGTGCCAGCAGTTCGTCGGGCTACGAGCAGTACTTC. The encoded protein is CASSSSGYEQYF.

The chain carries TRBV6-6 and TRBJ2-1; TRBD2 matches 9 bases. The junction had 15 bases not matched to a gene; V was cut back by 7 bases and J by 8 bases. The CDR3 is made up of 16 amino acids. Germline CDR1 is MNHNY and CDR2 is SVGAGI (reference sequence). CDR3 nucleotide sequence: TGTGCCAGCACCGAACTTAGCGGGAGTATTGAGGATGAGCAGTTCTTC. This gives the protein CASTELSGSIEDEQFF.

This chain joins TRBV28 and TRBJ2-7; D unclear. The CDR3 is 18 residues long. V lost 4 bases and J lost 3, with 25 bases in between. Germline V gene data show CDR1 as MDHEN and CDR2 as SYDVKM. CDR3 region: CASSSNRVTQNTLYEQYF. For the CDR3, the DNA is TGTGCCAGCAGTTCCAACCGTGTGACCCAAAATACCCTCTACGAGCAGTACTTC.

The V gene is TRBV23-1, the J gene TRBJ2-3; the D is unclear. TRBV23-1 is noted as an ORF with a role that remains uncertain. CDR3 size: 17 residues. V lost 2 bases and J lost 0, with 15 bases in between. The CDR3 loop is CASSQPQLNPSTDTQYF. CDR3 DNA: TGCGCCAGCAGTCAACCGCAACTTAACCCTAGCACAGATACGCAGTATTTT.

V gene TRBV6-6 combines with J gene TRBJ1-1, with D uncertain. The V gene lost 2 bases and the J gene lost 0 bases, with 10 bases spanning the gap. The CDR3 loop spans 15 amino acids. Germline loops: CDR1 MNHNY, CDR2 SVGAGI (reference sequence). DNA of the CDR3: TGTGCCAGCAGTTACCAGGTTACAGTGAACACTGAAGCTTTCTTT. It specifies CASSYQVTVNTEAFF.